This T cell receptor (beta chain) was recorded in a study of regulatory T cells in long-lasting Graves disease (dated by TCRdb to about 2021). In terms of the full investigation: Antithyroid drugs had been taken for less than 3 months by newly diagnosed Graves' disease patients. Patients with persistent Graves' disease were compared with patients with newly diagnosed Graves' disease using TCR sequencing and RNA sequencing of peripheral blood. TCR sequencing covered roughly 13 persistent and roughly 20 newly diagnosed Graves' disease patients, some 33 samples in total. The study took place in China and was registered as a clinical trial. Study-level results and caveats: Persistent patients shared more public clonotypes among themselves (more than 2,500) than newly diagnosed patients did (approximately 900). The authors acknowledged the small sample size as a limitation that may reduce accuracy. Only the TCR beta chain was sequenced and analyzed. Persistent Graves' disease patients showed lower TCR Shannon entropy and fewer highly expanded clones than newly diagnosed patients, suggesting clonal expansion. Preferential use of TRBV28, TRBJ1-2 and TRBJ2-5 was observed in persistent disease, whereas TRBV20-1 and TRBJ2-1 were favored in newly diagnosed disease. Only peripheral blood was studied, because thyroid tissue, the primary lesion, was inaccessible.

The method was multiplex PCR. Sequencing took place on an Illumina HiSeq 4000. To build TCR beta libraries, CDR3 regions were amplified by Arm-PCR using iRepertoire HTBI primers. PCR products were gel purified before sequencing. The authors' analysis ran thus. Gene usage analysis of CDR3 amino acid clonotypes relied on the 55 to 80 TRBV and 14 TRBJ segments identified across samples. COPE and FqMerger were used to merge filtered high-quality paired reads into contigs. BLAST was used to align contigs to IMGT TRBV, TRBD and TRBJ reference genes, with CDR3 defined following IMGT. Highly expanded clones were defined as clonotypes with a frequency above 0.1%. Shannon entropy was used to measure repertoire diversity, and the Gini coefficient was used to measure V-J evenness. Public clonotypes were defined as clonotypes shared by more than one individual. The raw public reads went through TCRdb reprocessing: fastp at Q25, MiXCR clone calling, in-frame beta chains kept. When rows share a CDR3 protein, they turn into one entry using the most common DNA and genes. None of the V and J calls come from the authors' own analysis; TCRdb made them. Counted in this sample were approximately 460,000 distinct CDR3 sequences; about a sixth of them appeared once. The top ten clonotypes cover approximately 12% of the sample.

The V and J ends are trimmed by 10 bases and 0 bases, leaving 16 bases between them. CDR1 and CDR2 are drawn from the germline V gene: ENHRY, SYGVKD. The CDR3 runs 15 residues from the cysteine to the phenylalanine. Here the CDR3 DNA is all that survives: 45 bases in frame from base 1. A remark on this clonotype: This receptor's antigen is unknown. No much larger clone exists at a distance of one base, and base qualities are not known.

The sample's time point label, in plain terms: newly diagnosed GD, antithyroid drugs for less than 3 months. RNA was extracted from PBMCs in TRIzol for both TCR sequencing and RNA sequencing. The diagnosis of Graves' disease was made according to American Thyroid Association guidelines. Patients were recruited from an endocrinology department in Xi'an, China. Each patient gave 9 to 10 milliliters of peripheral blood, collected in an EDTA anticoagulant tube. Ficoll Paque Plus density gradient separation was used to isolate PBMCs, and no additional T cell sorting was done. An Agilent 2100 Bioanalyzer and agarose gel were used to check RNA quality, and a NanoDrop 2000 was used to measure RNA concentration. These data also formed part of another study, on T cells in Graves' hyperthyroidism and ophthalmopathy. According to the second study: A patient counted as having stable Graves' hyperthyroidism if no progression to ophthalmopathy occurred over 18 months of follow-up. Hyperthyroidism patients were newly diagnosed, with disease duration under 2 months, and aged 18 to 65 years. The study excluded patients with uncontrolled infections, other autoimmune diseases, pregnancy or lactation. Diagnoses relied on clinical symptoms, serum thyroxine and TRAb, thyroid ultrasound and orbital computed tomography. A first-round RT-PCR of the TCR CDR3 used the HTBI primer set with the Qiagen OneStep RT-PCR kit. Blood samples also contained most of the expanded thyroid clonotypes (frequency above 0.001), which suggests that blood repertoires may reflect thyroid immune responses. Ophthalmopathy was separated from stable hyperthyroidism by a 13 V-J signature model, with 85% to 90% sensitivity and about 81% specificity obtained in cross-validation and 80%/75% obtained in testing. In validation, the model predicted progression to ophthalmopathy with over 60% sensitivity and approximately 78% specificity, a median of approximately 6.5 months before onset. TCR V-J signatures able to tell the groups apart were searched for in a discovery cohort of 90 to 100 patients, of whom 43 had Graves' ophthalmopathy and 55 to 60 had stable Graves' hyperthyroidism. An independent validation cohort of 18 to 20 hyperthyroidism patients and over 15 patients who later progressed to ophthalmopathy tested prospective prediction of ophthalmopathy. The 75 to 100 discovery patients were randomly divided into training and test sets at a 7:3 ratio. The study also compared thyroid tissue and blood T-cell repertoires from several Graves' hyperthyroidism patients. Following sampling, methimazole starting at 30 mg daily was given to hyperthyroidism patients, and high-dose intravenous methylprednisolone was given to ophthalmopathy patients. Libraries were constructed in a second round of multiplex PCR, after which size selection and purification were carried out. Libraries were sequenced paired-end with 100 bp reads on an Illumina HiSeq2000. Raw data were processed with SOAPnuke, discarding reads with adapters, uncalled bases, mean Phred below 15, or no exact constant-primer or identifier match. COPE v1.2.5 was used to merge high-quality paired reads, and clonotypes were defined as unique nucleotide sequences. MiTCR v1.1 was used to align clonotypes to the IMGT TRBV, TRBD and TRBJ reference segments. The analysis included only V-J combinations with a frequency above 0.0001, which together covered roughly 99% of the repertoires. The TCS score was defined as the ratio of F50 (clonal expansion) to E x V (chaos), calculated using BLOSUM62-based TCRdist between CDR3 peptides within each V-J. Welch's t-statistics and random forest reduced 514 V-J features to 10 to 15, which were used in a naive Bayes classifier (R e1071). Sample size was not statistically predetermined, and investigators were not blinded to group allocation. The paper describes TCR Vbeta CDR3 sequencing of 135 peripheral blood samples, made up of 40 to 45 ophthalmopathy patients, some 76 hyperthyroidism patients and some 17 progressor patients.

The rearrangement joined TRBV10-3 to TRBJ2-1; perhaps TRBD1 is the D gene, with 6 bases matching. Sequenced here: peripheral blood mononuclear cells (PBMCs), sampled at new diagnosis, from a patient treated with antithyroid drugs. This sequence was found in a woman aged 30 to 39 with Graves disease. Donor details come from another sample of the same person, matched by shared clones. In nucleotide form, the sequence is TGTGCCACCTTGAGAGACAGGAGCTCCTACAATGAGCAGTTCTTC. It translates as CATLRDRSSYNEQFF.